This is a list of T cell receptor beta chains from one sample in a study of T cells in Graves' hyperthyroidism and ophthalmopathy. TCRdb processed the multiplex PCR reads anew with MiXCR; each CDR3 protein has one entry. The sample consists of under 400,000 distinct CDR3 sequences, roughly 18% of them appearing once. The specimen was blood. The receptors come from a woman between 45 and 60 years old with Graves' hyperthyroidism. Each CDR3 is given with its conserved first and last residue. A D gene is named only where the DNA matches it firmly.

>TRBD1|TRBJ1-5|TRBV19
CASSITGGNNQPQHF
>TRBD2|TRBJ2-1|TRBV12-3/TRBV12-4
CASSFPGLATHEQFF
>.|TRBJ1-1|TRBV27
CASSLFGGRITEAFF
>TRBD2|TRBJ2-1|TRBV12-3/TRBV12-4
CASSSTSGSSYNEQFF
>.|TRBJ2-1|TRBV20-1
CSASAVEQFF
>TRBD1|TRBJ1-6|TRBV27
CASSLSGGSNSPLHF
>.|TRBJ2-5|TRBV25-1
CASSAKLGLQLGAGETQYF
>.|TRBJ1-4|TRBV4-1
CASSQDPNEKLFF
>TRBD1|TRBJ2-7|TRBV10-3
CAIGQGDDEQYF
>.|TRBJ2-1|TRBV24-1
CATSDNNEQFF
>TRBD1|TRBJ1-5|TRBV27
CASSRTGSNQPQHF
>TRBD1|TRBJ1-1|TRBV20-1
CSALQGSITEAFF
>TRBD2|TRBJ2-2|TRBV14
CASSLGLGYTGELFF
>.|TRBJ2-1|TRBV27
CASSFWDLNEQFF
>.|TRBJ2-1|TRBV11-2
CASSPGDSLPHNEQFF
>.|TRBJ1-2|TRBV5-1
CASSGWASDYGYTF
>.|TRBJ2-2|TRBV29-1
CSVVAGNTGELFF
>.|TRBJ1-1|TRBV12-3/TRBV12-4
CASSPGSQAFF
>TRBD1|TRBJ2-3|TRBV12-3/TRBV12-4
CASKPLGQGDTDTQYF
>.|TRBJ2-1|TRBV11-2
CASSYLTGTYNEQFF
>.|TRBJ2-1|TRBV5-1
CASSSTGGGNGQFF
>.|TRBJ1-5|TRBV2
CASSAQRDQPQHF
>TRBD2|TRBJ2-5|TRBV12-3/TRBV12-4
CASSPYSGGVQETQYF
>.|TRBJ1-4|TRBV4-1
CASSQTRGATNEKLFF
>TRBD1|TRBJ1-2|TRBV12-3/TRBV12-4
CASSPVGTRGYGYTF
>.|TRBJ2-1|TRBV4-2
CASSQDLGLEQFF
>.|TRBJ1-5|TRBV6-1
CASRSSNQPQHF
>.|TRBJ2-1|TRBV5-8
CASSPSPGLYNEQFF
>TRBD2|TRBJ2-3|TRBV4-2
CASSQVSGRAGDTQYF
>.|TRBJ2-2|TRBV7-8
CASSLAPALHTGELFF
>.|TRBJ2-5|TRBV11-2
CASSLEGQGSQYF
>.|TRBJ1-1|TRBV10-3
CAISESRGNTEAFF
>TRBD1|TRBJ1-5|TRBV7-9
CASSGGTGGIQPQHF
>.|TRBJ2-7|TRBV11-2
CASSLALSYEQYF
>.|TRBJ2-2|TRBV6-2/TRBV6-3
CASSDVYTGELFF
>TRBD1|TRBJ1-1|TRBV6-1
CASSFQGALNTEAFF
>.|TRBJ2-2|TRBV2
CASSTQEGSGELFF
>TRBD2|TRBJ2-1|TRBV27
CASRLAGDNEQFF
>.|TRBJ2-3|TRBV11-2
CASSLASLTDTQYF
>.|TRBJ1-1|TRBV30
CAWSREAEAFF
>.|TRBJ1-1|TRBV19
CASRPQHYRDTEAFF
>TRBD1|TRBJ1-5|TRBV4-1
CASSQERQGGGQPQHF
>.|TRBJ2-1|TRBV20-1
CSASAQGYNEQFF
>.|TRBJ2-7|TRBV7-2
CASSLQANSYEQYF
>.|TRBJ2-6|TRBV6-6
CASSYSPGAGANVLTF
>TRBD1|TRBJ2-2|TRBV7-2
CASSSTGGAFFTGELFF
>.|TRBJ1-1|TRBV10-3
CAISESNGIRAFF
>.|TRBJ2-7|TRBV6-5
CASSYSTVQRTDSYEQYF